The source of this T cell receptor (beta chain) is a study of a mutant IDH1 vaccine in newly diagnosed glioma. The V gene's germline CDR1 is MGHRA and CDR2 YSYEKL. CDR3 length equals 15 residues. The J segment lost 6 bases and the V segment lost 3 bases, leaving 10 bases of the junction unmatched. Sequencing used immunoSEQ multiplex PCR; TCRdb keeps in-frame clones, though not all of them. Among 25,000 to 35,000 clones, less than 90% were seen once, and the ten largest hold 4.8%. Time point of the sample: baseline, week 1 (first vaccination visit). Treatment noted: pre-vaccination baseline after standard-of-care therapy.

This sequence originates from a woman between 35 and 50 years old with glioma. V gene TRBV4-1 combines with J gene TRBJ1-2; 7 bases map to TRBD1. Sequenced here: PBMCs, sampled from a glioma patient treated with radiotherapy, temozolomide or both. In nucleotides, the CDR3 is TGCGCCAGCAGCCAGGAAAAACAGGGGCCCAATGGCTACACCTTC. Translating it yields CASSQEKQGPNGYTF.